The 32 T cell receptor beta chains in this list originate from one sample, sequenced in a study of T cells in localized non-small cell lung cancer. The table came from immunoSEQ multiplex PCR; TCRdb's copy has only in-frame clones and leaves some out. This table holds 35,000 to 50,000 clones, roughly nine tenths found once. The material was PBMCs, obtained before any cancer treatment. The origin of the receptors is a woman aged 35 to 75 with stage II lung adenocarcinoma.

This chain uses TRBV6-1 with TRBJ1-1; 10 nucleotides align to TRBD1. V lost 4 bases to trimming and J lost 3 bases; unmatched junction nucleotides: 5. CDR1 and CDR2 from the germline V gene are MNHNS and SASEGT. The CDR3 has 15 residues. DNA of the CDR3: TGTGCCAGCAGTGCAAGACAGGGGGCAGACACTGAAGCTTTCTTT. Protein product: CASSARQGADTEAFF.

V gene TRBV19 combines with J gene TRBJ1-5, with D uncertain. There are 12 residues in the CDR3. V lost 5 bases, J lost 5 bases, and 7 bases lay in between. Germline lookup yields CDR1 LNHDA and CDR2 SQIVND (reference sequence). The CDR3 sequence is CASSPKYQPQHF. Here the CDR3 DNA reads TGTGCCAGTAGTCCGAAATATCAGCCCCAGCATTTT.

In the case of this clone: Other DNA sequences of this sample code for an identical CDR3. In DNA, the CDR3 is TGTGCCAGCAGCTTCGGACTAGCGGGATCCACAGATACGCAGTATTTT. Amino acids: CASSFGLAGSTDTQYF. The chain combines TRBV5-4 with TRBJ2-3; 12 nucleotides agree with TRBD2. Trimming removed 2 bases from V and 2 bases from J; junction bases left unmatched: 3. CDR1 is SGHNT, CDR2 YYREEE, per germline (reference sequence). The CDR3 covers 16 residues.

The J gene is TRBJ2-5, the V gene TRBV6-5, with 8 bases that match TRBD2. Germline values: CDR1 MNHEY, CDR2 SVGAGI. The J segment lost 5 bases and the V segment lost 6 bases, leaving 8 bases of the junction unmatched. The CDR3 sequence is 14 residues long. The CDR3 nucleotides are TGTGCCAGCAGGACTAGCGTCTTGGGGGAGACCCAGTACTTC. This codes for CASRTSVLGETQYF.

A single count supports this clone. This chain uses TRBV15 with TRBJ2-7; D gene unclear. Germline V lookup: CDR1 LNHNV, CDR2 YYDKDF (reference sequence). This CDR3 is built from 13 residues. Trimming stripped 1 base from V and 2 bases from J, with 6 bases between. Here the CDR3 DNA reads TGTGCCACCAGCAGAGTGGACCCCTACGAGCAGTACTTC. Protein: CATSRVDPYEQYF. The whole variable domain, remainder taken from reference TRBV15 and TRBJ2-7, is DAMVIQNPRYQVTQFGKPVTLSCSQTLNHNVMYWYQQKSSQAPKLLFHYYDKDFNNEADTPDNFQSRRPNTSFCFLDIRSPGLGDTAMYLCATSRVDPYEQYFGPGTRLTVT.

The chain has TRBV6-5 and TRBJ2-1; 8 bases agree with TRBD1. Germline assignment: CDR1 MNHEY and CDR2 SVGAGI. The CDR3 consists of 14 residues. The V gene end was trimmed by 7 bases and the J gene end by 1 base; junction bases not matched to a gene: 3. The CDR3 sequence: CASTWDRSYNEQFF. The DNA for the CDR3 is TGTGCCAGCACCTGGGACAGGTCCTACAATGAGCAGTTCTTC.

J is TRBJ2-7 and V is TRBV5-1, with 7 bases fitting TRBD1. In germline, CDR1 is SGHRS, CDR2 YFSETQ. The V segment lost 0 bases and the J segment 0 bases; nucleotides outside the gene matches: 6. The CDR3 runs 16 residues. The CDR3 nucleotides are TGCGCCAGCAGCTTGGGGACGGGACAGAGCTCCTACGAGCAGTACTTC. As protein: CASSLGTGQSSYEQYF.

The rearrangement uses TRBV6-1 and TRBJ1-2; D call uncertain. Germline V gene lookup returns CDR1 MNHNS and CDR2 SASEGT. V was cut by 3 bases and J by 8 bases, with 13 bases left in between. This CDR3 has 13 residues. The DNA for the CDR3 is TGTGCCAGCAGTGACTGGACGGAAGGGGGCTACACCTTC. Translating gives CASSDWTEGGYTF.

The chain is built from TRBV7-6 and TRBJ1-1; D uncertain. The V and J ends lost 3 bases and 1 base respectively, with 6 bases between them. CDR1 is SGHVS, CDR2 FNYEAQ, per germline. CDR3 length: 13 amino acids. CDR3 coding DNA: TGTGCCAGCAGCTTTGGCCGGAACACTGAAGCTTTCTTT. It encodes CASSFGRNTEAFF.

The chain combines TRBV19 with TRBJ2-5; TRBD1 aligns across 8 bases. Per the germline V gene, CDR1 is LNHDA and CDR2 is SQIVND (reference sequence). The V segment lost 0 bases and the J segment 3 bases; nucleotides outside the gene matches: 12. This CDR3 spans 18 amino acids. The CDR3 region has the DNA TGTGCCAGTAGTATAGACGCACCCGGCGGACAGGGAGAAGAGACCCAGTACTTC. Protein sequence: CASSIDAPGGQGEETQYF.

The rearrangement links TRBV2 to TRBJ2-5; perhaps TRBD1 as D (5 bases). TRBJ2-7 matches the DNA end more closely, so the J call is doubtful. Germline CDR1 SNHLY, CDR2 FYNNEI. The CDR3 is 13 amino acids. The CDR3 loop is CASSDRGRSEQYF. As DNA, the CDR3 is TGTGCCAGCAGTGATAGGGGCCGGAGCGAGCAGTACTTC.

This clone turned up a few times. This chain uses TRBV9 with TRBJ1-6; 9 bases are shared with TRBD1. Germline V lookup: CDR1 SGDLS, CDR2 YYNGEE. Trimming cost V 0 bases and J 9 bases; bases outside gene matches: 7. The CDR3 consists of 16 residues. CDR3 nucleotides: TGTGCCAGCAGCGTAGACAGGACAGGGGTGGGTTCACCCCTCCACTTT. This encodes CASSVDRTGVGSPLHF.

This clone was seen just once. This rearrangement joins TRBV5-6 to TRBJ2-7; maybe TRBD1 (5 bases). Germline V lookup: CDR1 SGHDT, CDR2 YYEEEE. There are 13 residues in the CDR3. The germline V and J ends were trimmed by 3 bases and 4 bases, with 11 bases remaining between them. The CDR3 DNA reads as TGTGCCAGCAGCTCCGACAGTGTGTACGAGCAGTACTTC. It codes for CASSSDSVYEQYF.

This CDR3 reads CASSLQGGNTEAFF. The DNA for the CDR3 is TGTGCCAGCAGCTTACAGGGGGGGAACACTGAAGCTTTCTTT. The rearrangement joins TRBV7-2 to TRBJ1-1; 7 bases match TRBD1. Germline V CDR1 and CDR2: SGHTA, FQGNSA. The J segment lost 1 base and the V segment lost 2 bases, leaving 1 base of the junction unmatched. This CDR3 comprises 14 residues.

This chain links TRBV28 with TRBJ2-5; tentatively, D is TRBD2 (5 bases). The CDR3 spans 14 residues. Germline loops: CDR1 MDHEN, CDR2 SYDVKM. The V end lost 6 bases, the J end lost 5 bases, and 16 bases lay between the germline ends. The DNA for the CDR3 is TGTGCCAGCAGGACATCGGGGTGGGATGAGACCCAGTACTTC. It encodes CASRTSGWDETQYF. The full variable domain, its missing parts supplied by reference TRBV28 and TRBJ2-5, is DVKVTQSSRYLVKRTGEKVFLECVQDMDHENMFWYRQDPGLGLRLIYFSYDVKMKEKGDIPEGYSVSREKKERFSLILESASTNQTSMYLCASRTSGWDETQYFGPGTRLLVL.

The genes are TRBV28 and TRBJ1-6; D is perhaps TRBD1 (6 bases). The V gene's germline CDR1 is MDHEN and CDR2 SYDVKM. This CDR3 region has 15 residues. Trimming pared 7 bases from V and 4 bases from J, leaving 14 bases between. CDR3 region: CASKGGTGYNSPLHF. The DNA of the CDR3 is TGTGCCAGCAAGGGGGGAACGGGTTATAATTCACCCCTCCACTTT.

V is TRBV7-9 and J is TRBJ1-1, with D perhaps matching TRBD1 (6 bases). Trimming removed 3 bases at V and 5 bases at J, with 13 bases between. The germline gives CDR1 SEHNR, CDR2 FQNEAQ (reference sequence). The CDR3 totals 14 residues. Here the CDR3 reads CASSLYTGPTEAFF. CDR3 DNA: TGTGCCAGCAGCTTGTATACAGGGCCTACTGAAGCTTTCTTT.

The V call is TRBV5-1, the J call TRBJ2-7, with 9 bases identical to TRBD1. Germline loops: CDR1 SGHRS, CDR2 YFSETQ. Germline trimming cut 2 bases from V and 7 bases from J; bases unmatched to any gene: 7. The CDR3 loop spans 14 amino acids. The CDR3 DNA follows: TGCGCCAGCAGCTTTACAGGGGGCGCAGGGGAGCAGTACTTC. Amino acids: CASSFTGGAGEQYF.

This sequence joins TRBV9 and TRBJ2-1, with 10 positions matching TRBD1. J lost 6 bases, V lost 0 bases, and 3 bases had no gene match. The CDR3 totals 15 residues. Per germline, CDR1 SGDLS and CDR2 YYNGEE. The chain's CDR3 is CASSVVGQGLNEQFF. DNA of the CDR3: TGTGCCAGCAGCGTAGTGGGACAGGGGCTCAATGAGCAGTTCTTC.

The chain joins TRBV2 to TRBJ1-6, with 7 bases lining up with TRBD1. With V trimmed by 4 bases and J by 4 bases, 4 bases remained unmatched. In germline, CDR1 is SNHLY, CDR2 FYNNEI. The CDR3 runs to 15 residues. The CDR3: CASSGDRTYNSPLHF. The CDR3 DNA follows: TGTGCCAGCAGTGGGGACAGAACATATAATTCACCCCTCCACTTT.

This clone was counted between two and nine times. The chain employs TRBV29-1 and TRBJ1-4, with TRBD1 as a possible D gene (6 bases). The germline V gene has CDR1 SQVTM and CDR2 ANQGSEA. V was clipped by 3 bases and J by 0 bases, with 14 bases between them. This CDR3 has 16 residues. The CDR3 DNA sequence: TGCAGCGTTGAGGGGGGGCCAGATGCAACTAATGAAAAACTGTTTTTT. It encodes CSVEGGPDATNEKLFF.

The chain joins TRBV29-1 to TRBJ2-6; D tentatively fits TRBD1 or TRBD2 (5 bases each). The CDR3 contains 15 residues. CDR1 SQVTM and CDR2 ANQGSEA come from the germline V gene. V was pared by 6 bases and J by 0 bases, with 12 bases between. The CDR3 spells CSVRGDGSGANVLTF. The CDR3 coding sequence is TGCAGCGTCCGGGGCGATGGCTCTGGGGCCAACGTCCTGACTTTC.

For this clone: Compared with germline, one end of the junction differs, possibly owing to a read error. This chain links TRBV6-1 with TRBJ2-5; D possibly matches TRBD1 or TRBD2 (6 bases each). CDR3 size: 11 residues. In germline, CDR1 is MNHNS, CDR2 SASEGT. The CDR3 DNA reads TGTGCTAGCAGGGGAGGTGAGACCCAGTACTTC. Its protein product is CASRGGETQYF.

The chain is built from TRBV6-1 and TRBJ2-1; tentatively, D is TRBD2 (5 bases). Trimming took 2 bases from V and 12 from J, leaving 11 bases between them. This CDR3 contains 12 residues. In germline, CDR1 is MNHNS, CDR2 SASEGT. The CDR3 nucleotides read TGTGCCAGCAGTGAATCGGGGTATTCGCAGTTCTTC. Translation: CASSESGYSQFF.

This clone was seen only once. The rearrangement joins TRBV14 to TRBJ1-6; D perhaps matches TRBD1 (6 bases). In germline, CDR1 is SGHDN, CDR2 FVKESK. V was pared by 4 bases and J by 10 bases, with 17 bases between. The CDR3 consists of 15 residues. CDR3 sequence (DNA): TGTGCCAGCAGCCTAAACAGGGCCCCAAGGTCACCCCTCCACTTT. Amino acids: CASSLNRAPRSPLHF.

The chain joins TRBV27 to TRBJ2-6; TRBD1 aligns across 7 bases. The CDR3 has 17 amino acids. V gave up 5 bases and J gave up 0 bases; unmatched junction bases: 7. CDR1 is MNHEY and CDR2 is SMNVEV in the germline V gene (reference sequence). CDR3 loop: CASSKTGNPSGANVLTF. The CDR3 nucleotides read TGTGCCAGCAGTAAGACAGGGAACCCCTCTGGGGCCAACGTCCTGACTTTC.

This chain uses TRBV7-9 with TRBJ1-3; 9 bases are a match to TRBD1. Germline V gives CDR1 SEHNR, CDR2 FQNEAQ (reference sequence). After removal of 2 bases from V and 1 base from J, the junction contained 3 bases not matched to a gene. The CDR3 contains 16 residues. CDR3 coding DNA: TGTGCCAGCAGCTTACAAGGGACAGGGTCTGGAAACACCATATATTTT. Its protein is CASSLQGTGSGNTIYF.

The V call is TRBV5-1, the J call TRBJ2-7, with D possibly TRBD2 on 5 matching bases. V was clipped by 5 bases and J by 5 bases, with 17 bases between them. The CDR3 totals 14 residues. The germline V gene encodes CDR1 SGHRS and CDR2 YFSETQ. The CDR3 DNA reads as TGCGCCAGCAGTTCCGGGATCAACGGGCACGAGCAGTACTTC. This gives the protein CASSSGINGHEQYF.

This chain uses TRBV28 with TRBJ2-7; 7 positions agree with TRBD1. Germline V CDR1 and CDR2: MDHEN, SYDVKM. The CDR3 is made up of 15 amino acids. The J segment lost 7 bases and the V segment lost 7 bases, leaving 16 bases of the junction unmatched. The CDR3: CASTLTGTALGEQYF. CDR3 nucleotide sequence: TGTGCCAGCACTCTGACGGGGACAGCTTTGGGGGAGCAGTACTTC. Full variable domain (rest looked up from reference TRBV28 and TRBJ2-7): DVKVTQSSRYLVKRTGEKVFLECVQDMDHENMFWYRQDPGLGLRLIYFSYDVKMKEKGDIPEGYSVSREKKERFSLILESASTNQTSMYLCASTLTGTALGEQYFGPGTRLTVT.

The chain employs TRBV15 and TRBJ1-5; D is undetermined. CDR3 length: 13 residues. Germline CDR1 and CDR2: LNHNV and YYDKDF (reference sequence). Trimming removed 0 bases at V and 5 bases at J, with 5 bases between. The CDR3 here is CATSRDLDQPQHF. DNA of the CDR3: TGTGCCACCAGCAGAGATCTCGATCAGCCCCAGCATTTT. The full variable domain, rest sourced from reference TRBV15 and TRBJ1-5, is DAMVIQNPRYQVTQFGKPVTLSCSQTLNHNVMYWYQQKSSQAPKLLFHYYDKDFNNEADTPDNFQSRRPNTSFCFLDIRSPGLGDTAMYLCATSRDLDQPQHFGDGTRLSIL.

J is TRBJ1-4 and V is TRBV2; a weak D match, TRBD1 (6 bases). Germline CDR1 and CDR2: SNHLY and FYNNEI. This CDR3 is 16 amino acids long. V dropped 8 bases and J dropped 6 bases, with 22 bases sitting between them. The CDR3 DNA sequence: TGTGCCAGCGGTGGGGGCGGCGGGGGCGACTATGAAAAACTGTTTTTT. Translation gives CASGGGGGGDYEKLFF.

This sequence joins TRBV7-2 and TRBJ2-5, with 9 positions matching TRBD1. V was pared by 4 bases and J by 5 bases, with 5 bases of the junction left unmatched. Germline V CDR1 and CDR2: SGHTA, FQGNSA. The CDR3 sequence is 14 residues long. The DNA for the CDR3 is TGTGCCAGCAGCTCGGGACAGGGTACGGAGACCCAGTACTTC. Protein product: CASSSGQGTETQYF.